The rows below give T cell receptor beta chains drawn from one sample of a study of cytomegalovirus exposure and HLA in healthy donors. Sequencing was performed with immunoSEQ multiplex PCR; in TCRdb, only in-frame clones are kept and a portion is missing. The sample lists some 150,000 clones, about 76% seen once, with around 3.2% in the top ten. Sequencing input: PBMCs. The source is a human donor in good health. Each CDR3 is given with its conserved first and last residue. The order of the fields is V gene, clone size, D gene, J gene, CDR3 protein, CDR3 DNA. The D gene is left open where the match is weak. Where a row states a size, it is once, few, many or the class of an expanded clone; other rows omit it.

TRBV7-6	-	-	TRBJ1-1	CASSSTENTEAFF	TGCGCCAGCAGCTCGACAGAGAACACTGAAGCTTTCTTT
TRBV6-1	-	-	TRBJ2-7	CASSEGEGEFLYEQYF	TGTGCCAGCAGTGAAGGGGAGGGGGAATTCCTCTACGAGCAGTACTTC
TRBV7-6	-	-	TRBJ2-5	CASSLAPREQETQYF	TGTGCCAGCAGCTTAGCCCCCCGAGAACAAGAGACCCAGTACTTC
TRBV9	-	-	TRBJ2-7	CASSVGSPSPVGYEQYF	TGTGCCAGCAGCGTAGGGAGCCCCTCTCCGGTGGGTTACGAGCAGTACTTC
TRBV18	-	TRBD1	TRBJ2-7	CASPSRGPYEQYF	TGTGCCAGCCCATCCAGGGGGCCCTACGAGCAGTACTTC
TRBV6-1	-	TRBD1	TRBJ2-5	CAVQGARGGIETQYF	TGTGCCGTACAGGGGGCCCGAGGGGGTATAGAGACCCAGTACTTC
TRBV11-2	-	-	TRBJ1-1	CASSPGQTTLIEAFF	TGTGCCAGCAGCCCAGGACAGACGACTTTAATTGAAGCTTTCTTT
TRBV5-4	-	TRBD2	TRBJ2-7	CASSPRTSGPFYEQYF	TGTGCCAGCAGCCCCAGGACTAGCGGGCCCTTCTACGAGCAGTACTTC
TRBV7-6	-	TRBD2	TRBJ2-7	CASSETSGGAYEQYF	TGTGCCAGCAGCGAGACTAGCGGTGGCGCCTACGAGCAGTACTTC
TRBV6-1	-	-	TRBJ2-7	CASSERDEQYF	TGTGCCAGCAGTGAACGTGACGAGCAGTACTTC
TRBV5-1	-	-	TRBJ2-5	CASRTDRAGFGTQYF	TGCGCCAGCAGAACAGACAGGGCGGGATTCGGGACCCAGTACTTC
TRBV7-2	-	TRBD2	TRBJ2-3	CASSLGLAGPNTQYF	TGTGCCAGCAGCTTAGGACTAGCGGGGCCGAATACGCAGTATTTT
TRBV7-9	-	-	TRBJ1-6	CASSLVISSYNSPLHF	TGTGCCAGCAGCTTAGTGATTAGCTCCTATAATTCACCCCTCCACTTT
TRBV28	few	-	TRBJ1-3	CASSFSRGTLFGTIYF	TGTGCCAGCAGTTTTTCAAGGGGGACGCTGTTCGGGACCATATATTTT
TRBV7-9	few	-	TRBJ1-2	CSSSLDGAPLTF	TGTTCCAGCAGCTTAGATGGGGCGCCCCTCACCTTC
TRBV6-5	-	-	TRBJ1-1	CASSYSGGVWHTEAFF	TGTGCCAGCAGTTACTCCGGGGGGGTTTGGCACACTGAAGCTTTCTTT
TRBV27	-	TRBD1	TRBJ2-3	CASTRARGPGTDTQYF	TGTGCCAGCACGAGGGCGAGGGGGCCGGGCACAGATACGCAGTATTTT
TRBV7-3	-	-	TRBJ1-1	CASSLMGGRDTEAFF	TGTGCCAGCAGCTTAATGGGGGGGCGCGATACTGAAGCTTTCTTT
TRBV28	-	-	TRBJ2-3	CASSDLGRTDTQYF	TGTGCCAGCAGCGACCTGGGCCGCACAGATACGCAGTATTTT
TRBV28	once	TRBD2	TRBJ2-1	CASSSPAGGHRREQFF	TGTGCCAGCAGTTCCCCAGCGGGAGGGCATCGGCGGGAGCAGTTCTTC
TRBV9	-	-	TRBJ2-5	CASSPLEGRGTQYF	TGTGCCAGCAGCCCCTTGGAGGGGCGCGGGACCCAGTACTTC
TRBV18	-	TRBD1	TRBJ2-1	CASSSGTGTYNEQFF	TGTGCCAGCTCTTCCGGGACAGGGACCTACAATGAGCAGTTCTTC
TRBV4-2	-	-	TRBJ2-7	CASSQVGEAYEQYF	TGTGCCAGCAGCCAAGTCGGGGAGGCCTACGAGCAGTACTTC
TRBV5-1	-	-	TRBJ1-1	CASSLGHFMNTEAFF	TGCGCCAGCAGCTTAGGACACTTCATGAACACTGAAGCTTTCTTT
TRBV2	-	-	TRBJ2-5	CASSVEQEETQYF	TGTGCCAGCAGTGTAGAACAGGAGGAGACCCAGTACTTC
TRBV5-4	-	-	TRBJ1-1	CASSSTGRNTEAFF	TGTGCCAGCAGCTCGACAGGTCGTAACACTGAAGCTTTCTTT
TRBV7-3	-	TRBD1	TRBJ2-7	CASSLGTGATYEQYF	TGTGCCAGCAGCCTCGGGACAGGGGCCACCTACGAGCAGTACTTC
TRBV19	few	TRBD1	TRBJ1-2	CASSMGTGEGYTF	TGTGCCAGTAGTATGGGGACAGGGGAAGGCTACACCTTC
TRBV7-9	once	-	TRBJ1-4	CSSSLSWQADDIGGKLFF	TGTTCCAGCAGCTTATCGTGGCAGGCGGATGACATTGGAGGAAAACTGTTTTTT
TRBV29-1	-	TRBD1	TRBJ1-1	CSGGTGQTEAFF	TGCAGCGGGGGGACAGGGCAAACTGAAGCTTTCTTT
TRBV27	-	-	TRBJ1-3	CASSQGNTIYF	TGTGCCAGCAGCCAGGGAAACACCATATATTTT
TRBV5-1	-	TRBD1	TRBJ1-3	CASSFGQGAGNTIYF	TGCGCCAGCAGCTTTGGGCAGGGGGCTGGAAACACCATATATTTT
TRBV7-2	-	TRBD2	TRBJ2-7	CASSKTSGIEQYF	TGTGCCAGCAGCAAGACTAGCGGGATTGAGCAGTACTTC
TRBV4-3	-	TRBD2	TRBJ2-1	CASSQGSGRVDEQFF	TGCGCCAGCAGCCAGGGTAGCGGGAGAGTCGATGAGCAGTTCTTC
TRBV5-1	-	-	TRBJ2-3	CASSLAVGGTDTQYF	TGCGCCAGCAGCTTGGCCGTCGGCGGTACAGATACGCAGTATTTT
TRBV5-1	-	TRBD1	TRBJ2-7	CASSLWTGDLYEQYF	TGCGCCAGCAGCTTATGGACAGGGGATCTTTACGAGCAGTACTTC
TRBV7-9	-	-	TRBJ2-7	CASSPPGNEQYF	TGTGCCAGCAGCCCCCCAGGGAACGAGCAGTACTTC
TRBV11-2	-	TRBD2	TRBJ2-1	CASSLEGGSGTGEQFF	TGTGCCAGCAGCTTAGAAGGGGGTAGCGGGACGGGTGAGCAGTTCTTC
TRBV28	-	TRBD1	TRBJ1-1	CASSQGAPPSSAFF	TGTGCCAGCAGTCAGGGGGCCCCTCCCTCATCCGCTTTCTTT
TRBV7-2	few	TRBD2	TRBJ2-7	CASSSLAGGPREQYF	TGTGCCAGCAGCTCGCTAGCGGGAGGGCCTCGTGAGCAGTACTTC
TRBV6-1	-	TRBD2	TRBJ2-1	CASSEKALAGGPWVTKDEQFF	TGTGCCAGCAGTGAAAAGGCGCTAGCGGGGGGACCTTGGGTAACAAAGGATGAGCAGTTCTTC
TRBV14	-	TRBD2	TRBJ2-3	CASSQGLAEYTDTQYF	TGTGCCAGCAGCCAAGGGCTAGCGGAATACACAGATACGCAGTATTTT
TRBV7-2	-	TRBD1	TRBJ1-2	CASSLGGQDNYGYTF	TGTGCCAGCAGCTTAGGCGGACAGGACAACTATGGCTACACCTTC
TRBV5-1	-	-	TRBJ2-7	CASTGSRDLSEQYF	TGCGCCAGCACCGGGAGTCGAGATCTTTCCGAGCAGTACTTC
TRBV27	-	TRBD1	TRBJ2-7	CASSFRQGPYEQYF	TGTGCCAGCAGTTTTCGACAGGGCCCGTACGAGCAGTACTTC
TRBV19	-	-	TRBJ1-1	CASRERGVSMNTEAFF	TGTGCCAGTAGGGAAAGAGGTGTCAGTATGAACACTGAAGCTTTCTTT
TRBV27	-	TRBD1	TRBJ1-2	CASSLDRGNYGYTF	TGTGCCAGCAGTCTCGACAGGGGAAACTATGGCTACACCTTC
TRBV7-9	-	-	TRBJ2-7	CATVGGNEQYF	TGTGCCACGGTGGGGGGAAACGAGCAGTACTTC
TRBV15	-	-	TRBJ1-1	CATSRASGVGSTEAFF	TGTGCCACCAGCAGAGCTTCAGGGGTGGGCTCCACTGAAGCTTTCTTT
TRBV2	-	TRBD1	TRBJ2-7	CASRDRLYEQYF	TGTGCCAGCCGGGACAGGTTATACGAGCAGTACTTC
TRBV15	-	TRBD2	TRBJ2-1	CATSCRDGRSSYNEQFF	TGTGCCACCAGCTGCCGGGACGGGAGGAGCTCCTACAATGAGCAGTTCTTC
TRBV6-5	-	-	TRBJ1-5	CASGRGRNQPQHF	TGTGCCAGCGGCAGGGGTAGAAATCAGCCCCAGCATTTT
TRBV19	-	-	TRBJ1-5	CASNMAGGNQPQHF	TGTGCCAGTAATATGGCGGGAGGCAATCAGCCCCAGCATTTT
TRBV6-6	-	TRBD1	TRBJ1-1	CASTKGALNTEAFF	TGTGCCAGCACCAAGGGGGCTTTGAACACTGAAGCTTTCTTT
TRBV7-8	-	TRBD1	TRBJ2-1	CASSLEGQGAKNEQFF	TGTGCCAGCAGCTTAGAGGGACAGGGGGCGAAGAATGAGCAGTTCTTC